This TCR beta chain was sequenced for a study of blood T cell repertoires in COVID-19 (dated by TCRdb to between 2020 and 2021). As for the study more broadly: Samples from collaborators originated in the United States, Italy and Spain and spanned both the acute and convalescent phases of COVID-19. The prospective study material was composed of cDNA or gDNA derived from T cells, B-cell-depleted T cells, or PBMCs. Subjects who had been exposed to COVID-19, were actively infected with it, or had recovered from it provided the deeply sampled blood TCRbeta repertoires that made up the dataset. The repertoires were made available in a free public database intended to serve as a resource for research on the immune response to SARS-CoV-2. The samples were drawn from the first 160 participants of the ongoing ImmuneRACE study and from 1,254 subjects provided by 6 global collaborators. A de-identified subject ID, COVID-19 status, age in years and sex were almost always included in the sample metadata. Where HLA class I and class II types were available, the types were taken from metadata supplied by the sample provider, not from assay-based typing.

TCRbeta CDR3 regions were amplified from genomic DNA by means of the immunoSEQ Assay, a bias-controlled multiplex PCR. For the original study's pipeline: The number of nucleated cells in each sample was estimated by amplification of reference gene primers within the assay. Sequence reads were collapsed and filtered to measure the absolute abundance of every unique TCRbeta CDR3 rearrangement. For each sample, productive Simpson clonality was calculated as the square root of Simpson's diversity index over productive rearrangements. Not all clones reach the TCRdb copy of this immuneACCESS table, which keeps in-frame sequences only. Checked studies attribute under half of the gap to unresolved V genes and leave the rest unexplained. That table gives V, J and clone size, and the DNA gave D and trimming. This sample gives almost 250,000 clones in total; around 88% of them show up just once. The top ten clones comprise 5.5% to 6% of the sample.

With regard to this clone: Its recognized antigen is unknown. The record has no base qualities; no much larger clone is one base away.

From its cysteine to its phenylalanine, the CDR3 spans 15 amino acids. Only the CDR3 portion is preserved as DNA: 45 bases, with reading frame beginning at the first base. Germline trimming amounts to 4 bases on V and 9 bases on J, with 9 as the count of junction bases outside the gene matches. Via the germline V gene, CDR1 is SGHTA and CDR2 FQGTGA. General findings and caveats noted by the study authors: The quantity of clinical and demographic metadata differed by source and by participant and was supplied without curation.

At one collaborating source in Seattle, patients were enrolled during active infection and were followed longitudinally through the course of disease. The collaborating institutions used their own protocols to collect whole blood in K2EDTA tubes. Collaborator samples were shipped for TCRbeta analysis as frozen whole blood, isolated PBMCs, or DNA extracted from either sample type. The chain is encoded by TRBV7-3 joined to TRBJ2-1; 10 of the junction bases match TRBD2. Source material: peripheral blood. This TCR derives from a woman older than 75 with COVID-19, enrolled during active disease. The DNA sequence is TGTGCCAGCAGCTCCAGCGGGGGGGCATCCGGTGAGCAGTTCTTC. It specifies CASSSSGGASGEQFF.